This TCR beta chain was sequenced for a study of cytomegalovirus exposure and HLA in healthy donors. Study-wide background: Within the Caucasian-associated ancestry cluster were around 80% of the roughly 430 genotyped donors.

Notes on this clone: What it recognizes is unknown.

The germline V gene has CDR1 MNHEY and CDR2 SMNVEV (reference sequence). The CDR3 is 15 residues long. J was trimmed by 1 base and V by 2 bases; bases with no gene match: 4. Researchers ran the PCR with 60 Vbeta and 13 Jbeta primers. In the original processing: Around 11 million shared chains were among approximately 87 million unique TCR beta chains counted in a later analysis. The protocol was immunoSEQ multiplex PCR, while the TCRdb copy is restricted to in-frame clones and leaves out a portion. V, J and clone size derive from that table, while D and trimming were established from the DNA sequence. The sample lists around 150,000 clones, over 60% occurring once. Overall study findings and caveats: CMV antigen specificity was confirmed in vitro for three CMV-associated chains. The authors later linked a missense DCLRE1C variant to TCR beta V- and J-gene trimming.

The source material was PBMCs. The chain recombines TRBV27 with TRBJ1-1, with 7 bases fitting TRBD1. The clonotype originates from a man in his thirties or forties in good health and CMV-seronegative. CDR3 sequence reads: CASSLTGQANTEAFF. In DNA form, the CDR3 reads TGTGCCAGCAGTTTAACCGGACAGGCGAACACTGAAGCTTTCTTT.